This T cell receptor beta chain appears in the sequencing data of a study of blood T cell repertoires in COVID-19. Across the study: Some COVID-19 samples were acute and others convalescent; all came from the United States, Italy and Spain.

Study members were between roughly 18 and 89 years old and lived in 24 US regions. Sequencing used immunoSEQ multiplex PCR; TCRdb keeps in-frame clones, though not all of them. The sample carries approximately 170,000 clones, 65% to 85% recorded once. This clone was counted only a few times. The sample consisted of PBMCs or T cells enriched from blood (not recorded which). The sequence derives from a man aged 40-49 years who had recovered from COVID-19.

Here the CDR3 DNA reads TGTGCCATCAGTGATCATACAGGGGAATTAGGCCAGCCCCAGCATTTT. This codes for CAISDHTGELGQPQHF. This rearrangement joins TRBV10-3 to TRBJ1-5; 7 nucleotides line up with TRBD1. J was trimmed by 7 bases and V by 3 bases; bases with no gene match: 12. From germline, CDR1 is ENHRY and CDR2 SYGVKD. CDR3 length: 16 residues.